This entry features one TCR beta chain sequence. The sample originates from a study of blood T cell repertoires in COVID-19. Study overall: Samples taken during acute and convalescent COVID-19 were collected in the United States, Italy and Spain. T cells, B-cell-depleted T cells, or PBMCs supplied cDNA or gDNA.

This CDR3 comprises 16 residues. The V gene end was trimmed by 8 bases and the J gene end by 1 base; junction bases not matched to a gene: 11. Germline CDR1 and CDR2: MDHEN and SYDVKM. Authors' analysis steps: Quantification of nucleated cells was approximated via reference gene primer amplification. This table comes from immunoSEQ multiplex PCR, and its TCRdb copy is limited to in-frame clones, with some not included. The D gene and trimming were derived from the DNA, and the V and J assignments and clone size from that table. The table lists about 230,000 clones, about 84% of them singletons. This sequence was found in an elderly woman with acute or convalescent COVID-19. Sample: peripheral blood. This rearrangement joins TRBV28 to TRBJ1-1, with 9 bases identical to TRBD1. The CDR3 nucleotides are TGTGCCAGCGGGTCTATGGGACAGGGATCGAACACTGAAGCTTTCTTT. Encoded protein: CASGSMGQGSNTEAFF.